This entry features one T cell receptor beta chain sequence. Trimming stripped 0 bases from V and 3 bases from J, with 9 bases between. Germline V CDR1 and CDR2: ENHRY, SYGVKD. This CDR3 is built from 15 residues. This entry belongs to a study of blood T cell repertoires in COVID-19. The wider study: COVID-19 samples collected from the United States, Italy and Spain covered acute and convalescent phases. PBMCs, B-cell-depleted T cells, or T cells were the source of the cDNA or gDNA that made up the material.

Original methodology: Estimation of nucleated cell counts relied on the amplification of reference gene primers. TCRdb's table, derived via immunoSEQ multiplex PCR, lists solely in-frame clones and lacks some. V and J calls and clone size are those listed in that table; D and trimming were worked out from the DNA. The table has about 260,000 clones, 80% to 90% seen once. The specimen sequenced was peripheral blood. The TCR comes from a woman aged 40 to 55 who had recovered from COVID-19. J is TRBJ1-5 and V is TRBV10-3, with D possibly being TRBD1 (6 bases). The DNA of the CDR3 is TGTGCCATCAGTGAGTCCGGACAGCCCAATCAGCCCCAGCATTTT. Translated: CAISESGQPNQPQHF.